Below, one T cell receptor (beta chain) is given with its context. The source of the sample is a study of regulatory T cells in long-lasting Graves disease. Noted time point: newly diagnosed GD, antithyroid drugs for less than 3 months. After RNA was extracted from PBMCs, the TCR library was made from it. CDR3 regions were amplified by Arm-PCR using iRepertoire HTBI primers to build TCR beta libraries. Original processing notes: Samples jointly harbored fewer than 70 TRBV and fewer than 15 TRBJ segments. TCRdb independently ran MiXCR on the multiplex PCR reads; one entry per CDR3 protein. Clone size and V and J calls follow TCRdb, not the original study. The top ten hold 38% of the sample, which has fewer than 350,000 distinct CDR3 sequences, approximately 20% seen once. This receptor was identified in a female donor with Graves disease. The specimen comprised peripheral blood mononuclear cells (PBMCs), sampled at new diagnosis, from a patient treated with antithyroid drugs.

CDR3 loop: CASSQVPGQLYEQYF. The DNA of the CDR3 is TGCGCCAGCAGCCAAGTTCCGGGACAGCTCTACGAGCAGTACTTC. The rearrangement joins TRBV4-1 to TRBJ2-7; TRBD1 matches at 7 bases. The CDR3 consists of 15 residues. Trimming removed 1 base from V and 3 bases from J; junction bases left unmatched: 6. Germline V gene lookup returns CDR1 MGHRA and CDR2 YSYEKL.